Listed here is a single T cell receptor beta chain. Germline V gene sequence: CDR1 MNHEY, CDR2 SVGEGT. CDR3 size: 15 residues. The source of the sample is a study of monozygotic twins with inflammatory bowel disease. From its re-call of the 5' RACE reads, TCRdb lists each CDR3 protein once, without DNA. The table gives a few hundred thousand distinct CDR3 sequences; the top ten clones make up more than 2% of it. Source material: blood. This rearrangement joins TRBV6-2 or TRBV6-3 to TRBJ2-1; no DNA is available, so the TRBD2 call from TCRdb remains unchecked. The clonotype originates from a human donor with ulcerative colitis or Crohn's disease, or a healthy co-twin of an affected twin (not recorded which). The CDR3 loop reads CASRREGLSYNEQFF.